Included here is one TCR beta chain sequence, with context. Other nucleotide sequences from this sample produce the same CDR3. This sample stems from a study of blood T cell repertoires in COVID-19. Overall study: COVID-19 samples from acute and convalescent phases originated in the United States, Italy and Spain. T cells, B-cell-depleted T cells, or PBMCs supplied cDNA or gDNA.

In the source study's methods: Amplified reference gene primers provided the basis for estimating nucleated cell counts. Only in-frame clones appear in the TCRdb table, and some are missing; sequencing was by immunoSEQ multiplex PCR. V, J and clone size reflect that table, while D and trimming were determined from the DNA. Found here are tens of thousands of clones, over 80% of them singletons; the top ten hold 2.5% to 3%. CDR1 and CDR2 (germline): PRHDT, FYEKMQ (reference sequence). The V segment lost 2 bases and the J segment 3 bases; nucleotides outside the gene matches: 4. The CDR3 is 16 residues long.

This clonotype originated in a man at least 80 years old with active or convalescent COVID-19. Sequencing was done on a sample of peripheral blood. The chain recombines TRBV13 with TRBJ2-3; 11 bases align to TRBD2. CDR3 sequence: CASSLYTSGRTDTQYF. The CDR3 coding sequence is TGTGCCAGCAGCTTATATACTAGCGGGAGAACAGATACGCAGTATTTT.